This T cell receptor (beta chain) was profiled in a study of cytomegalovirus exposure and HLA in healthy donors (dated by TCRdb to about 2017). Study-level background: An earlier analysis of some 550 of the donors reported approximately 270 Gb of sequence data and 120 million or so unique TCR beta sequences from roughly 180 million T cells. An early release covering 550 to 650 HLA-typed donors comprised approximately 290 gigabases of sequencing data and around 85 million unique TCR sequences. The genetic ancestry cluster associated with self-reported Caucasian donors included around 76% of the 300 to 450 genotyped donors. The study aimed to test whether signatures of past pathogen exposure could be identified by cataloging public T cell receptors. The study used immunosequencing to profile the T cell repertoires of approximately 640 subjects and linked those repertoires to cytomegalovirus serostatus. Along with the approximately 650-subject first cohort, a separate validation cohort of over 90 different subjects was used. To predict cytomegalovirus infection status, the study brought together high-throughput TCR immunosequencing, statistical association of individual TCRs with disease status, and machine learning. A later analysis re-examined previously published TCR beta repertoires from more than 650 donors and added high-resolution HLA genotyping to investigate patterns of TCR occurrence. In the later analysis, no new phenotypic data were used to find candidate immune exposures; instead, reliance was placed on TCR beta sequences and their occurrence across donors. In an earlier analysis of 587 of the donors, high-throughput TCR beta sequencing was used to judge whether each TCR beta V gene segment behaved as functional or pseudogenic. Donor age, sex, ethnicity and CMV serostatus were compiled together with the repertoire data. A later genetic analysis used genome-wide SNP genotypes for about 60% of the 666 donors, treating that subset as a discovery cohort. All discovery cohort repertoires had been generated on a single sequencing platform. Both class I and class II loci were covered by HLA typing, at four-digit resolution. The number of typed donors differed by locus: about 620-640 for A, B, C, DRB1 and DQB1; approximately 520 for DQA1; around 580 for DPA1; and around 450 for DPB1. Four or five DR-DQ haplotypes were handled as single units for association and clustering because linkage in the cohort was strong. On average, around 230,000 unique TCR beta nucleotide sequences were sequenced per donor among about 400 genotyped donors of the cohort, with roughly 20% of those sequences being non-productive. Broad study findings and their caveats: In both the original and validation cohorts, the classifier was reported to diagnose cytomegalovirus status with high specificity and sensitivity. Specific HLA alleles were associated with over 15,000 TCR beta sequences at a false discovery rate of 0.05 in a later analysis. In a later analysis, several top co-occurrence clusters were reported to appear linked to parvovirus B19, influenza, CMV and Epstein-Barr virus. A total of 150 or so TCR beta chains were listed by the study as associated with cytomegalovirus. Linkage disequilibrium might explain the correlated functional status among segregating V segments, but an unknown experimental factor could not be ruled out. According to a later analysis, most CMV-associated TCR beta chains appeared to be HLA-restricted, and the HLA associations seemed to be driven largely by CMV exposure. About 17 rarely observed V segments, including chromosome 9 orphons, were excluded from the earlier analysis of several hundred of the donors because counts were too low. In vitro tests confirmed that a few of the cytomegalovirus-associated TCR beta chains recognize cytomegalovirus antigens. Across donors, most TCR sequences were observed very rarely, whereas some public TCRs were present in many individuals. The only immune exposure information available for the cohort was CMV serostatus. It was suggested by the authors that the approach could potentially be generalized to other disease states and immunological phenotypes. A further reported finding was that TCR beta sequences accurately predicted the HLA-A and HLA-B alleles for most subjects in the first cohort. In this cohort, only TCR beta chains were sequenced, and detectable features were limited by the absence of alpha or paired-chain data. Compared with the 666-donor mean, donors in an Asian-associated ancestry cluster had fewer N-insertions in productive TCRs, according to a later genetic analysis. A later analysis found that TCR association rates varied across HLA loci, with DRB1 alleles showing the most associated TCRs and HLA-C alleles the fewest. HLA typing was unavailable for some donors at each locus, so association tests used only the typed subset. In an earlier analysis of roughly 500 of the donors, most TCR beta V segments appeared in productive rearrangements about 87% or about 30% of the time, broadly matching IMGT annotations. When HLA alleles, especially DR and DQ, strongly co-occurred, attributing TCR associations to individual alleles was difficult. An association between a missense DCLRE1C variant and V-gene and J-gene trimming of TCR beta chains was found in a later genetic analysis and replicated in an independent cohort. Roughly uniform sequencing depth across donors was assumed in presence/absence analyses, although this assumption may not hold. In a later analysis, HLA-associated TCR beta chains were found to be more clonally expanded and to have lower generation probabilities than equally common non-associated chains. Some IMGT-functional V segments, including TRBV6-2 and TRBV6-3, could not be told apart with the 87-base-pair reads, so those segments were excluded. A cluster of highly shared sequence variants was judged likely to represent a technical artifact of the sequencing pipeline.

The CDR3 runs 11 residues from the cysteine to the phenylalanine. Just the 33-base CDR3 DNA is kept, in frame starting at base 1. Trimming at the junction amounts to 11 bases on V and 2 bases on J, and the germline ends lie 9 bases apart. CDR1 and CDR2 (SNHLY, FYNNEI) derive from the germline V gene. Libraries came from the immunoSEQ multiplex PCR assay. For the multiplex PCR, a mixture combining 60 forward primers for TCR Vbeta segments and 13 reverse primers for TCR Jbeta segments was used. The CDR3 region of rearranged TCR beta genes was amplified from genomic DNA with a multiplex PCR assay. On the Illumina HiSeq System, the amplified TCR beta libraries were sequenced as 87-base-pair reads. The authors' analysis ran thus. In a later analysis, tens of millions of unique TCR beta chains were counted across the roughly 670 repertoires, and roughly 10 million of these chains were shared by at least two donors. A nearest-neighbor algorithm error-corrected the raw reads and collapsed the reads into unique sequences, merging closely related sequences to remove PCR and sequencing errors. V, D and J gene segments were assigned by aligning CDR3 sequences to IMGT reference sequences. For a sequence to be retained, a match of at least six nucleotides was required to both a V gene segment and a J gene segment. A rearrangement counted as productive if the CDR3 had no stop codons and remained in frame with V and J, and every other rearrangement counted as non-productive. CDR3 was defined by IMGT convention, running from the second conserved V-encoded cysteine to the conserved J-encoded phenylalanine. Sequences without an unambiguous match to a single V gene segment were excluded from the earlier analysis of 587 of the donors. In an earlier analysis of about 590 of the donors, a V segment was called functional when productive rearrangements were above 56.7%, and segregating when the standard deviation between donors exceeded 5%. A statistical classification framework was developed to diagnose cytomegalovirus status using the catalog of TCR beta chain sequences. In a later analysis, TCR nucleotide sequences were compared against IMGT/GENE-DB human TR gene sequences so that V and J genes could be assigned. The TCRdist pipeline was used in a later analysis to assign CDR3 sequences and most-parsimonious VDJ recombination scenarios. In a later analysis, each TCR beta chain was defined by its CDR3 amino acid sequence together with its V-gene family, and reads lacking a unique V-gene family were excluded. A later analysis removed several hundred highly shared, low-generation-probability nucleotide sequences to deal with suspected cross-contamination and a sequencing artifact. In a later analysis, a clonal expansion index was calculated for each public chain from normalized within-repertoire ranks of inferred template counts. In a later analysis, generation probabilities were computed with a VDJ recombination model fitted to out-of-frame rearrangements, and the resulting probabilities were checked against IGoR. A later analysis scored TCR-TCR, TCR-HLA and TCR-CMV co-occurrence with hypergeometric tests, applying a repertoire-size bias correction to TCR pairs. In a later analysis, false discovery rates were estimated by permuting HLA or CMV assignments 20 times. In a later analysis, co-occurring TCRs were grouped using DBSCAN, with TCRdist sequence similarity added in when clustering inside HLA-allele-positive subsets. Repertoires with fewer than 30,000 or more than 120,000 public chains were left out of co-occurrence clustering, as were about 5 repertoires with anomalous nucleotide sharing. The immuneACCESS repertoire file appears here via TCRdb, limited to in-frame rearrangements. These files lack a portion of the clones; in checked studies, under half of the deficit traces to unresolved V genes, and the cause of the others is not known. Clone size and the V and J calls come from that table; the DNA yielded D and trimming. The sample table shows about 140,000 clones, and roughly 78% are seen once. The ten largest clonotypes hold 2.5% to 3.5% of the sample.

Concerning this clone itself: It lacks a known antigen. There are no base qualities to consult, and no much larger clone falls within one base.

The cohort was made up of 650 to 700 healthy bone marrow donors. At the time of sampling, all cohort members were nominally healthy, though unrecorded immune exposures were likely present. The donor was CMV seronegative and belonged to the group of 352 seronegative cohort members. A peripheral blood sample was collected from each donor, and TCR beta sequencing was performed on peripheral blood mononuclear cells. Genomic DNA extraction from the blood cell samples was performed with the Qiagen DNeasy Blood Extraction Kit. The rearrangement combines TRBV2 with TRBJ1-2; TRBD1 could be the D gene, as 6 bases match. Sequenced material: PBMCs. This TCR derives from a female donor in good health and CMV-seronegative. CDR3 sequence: CAGQGNYGYTF. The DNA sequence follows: TGTGCCGGCCAGGGGAACTATGGCTACACCTTC.